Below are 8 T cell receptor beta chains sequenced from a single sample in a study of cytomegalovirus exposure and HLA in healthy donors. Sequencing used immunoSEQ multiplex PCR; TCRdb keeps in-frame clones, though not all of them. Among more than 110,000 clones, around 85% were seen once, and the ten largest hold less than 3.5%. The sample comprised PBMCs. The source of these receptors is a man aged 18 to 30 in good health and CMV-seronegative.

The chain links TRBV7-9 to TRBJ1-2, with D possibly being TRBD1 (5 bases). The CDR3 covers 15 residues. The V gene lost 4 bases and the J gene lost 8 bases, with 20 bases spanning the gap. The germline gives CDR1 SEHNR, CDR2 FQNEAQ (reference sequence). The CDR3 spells CASSWGDVGAGGYTF. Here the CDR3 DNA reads TGTGCCAGCAGCTGGGGGGACGTTGGGGCTGGCGGCTACACCTTC.

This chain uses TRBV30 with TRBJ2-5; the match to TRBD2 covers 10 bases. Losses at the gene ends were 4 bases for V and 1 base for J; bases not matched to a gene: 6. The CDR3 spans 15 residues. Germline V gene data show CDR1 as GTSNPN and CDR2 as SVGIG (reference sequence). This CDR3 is CAWNFGTSVQETQYF. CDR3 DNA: TGTGCCTGGAACTTCGGGACTAGCGTCCAAGAGACCCAGTACTTC.

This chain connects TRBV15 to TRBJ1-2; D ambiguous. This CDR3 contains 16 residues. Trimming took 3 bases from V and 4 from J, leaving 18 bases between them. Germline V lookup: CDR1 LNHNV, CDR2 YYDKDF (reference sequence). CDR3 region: CATSSGGTFTPYGYTF. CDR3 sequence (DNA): TGTGCCACCAGCAGCGGCGGCACTTTTACCCCCTATGGCTACACCTTC. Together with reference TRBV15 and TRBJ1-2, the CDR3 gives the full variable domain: DAMVIQNPRYQVTQFGKPVTLSCSQTLNHNVMYWYQQKSSQAPKLLFHYYDKDFNNEADTPDNFQSRRPNTSFCFLDIRSPGLGDTAMYLCATSSGGTFTPYGYTFGSGTRLTVV.

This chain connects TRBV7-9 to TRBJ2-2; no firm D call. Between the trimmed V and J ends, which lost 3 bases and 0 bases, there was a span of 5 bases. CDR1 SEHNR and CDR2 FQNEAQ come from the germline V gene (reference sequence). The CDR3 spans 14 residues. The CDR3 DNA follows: TGTGCCAGCAGCTTTGAGACGAACACCGGGGAGCTGTTTTTT. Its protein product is CASSFETNTGELFF.

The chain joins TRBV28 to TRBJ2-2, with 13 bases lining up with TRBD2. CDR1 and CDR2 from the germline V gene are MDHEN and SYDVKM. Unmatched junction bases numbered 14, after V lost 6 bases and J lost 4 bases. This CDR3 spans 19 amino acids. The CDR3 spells CASSPGLAGRVVVTGELFF. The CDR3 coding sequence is TGTGCCAGCAGCCCGGGACTAGCGGGAAGAGTAGTTGTCACCGGGGAGCTGTTTTTT.

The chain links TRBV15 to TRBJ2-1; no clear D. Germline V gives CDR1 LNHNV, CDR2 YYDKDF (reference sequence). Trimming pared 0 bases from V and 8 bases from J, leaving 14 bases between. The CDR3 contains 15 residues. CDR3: CATSRDLTTSHEQFF. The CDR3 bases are TGTGCCACCAGCAGAGATCTAACGACTTCTCATGAGCAGTTCTTC.

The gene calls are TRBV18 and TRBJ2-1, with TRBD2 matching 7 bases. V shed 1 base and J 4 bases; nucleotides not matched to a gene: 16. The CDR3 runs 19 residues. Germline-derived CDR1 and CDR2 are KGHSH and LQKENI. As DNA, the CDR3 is TGTGCCAGCTCACCACAGGTTGGTTCGACCGCGGGAGAGTACAATGAGCAGTTCTTC. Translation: CASSPQVGSTAGEYNEQFF.

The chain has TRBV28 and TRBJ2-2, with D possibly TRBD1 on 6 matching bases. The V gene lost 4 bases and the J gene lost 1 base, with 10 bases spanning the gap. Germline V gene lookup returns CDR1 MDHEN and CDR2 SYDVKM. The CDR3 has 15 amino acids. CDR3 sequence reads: CASSSPTGNTGELFF. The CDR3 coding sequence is TGTGCCAGCAGTTCCCCGACAGGGAACACCGGGGAGCTGTTTTTT.